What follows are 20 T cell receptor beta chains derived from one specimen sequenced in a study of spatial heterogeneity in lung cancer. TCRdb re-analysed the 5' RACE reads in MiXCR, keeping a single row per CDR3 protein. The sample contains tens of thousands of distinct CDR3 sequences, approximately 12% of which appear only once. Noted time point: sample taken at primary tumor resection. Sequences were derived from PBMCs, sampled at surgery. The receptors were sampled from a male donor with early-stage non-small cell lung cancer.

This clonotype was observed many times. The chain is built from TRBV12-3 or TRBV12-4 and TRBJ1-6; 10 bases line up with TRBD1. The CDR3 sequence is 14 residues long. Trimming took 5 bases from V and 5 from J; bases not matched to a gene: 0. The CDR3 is CASSGQGDNSPLHF. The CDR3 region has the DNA TGTGCCAGCAGTGGACAGGGGGATAATTCACCCCTCCACTTT.

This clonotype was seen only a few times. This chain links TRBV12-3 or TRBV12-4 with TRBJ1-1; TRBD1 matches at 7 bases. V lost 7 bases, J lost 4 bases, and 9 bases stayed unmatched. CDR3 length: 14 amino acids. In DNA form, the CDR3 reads TGTGCCAGCAAACGACAGGGTGTGATCACTGAAGCTTTCTTT. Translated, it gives CASKRQGVITEAFF.

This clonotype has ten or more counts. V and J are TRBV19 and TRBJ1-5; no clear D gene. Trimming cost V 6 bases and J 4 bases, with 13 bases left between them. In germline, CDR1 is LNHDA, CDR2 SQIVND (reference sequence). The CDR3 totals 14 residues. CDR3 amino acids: CASRTEMGNQPQHF. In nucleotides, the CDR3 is TGTGCCAGTAGGACTGAAATGGGTAATCAGCCCCAGCATTTT.

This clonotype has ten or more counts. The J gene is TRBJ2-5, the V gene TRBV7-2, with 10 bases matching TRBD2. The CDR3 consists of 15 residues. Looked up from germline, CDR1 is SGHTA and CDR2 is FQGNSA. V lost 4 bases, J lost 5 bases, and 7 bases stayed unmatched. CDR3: CASSYQAGGRETQYF. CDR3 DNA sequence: TGTGCCAGCAGCTACCAAGCGGGGGGGCGGGAGACCCAGTACTTC.

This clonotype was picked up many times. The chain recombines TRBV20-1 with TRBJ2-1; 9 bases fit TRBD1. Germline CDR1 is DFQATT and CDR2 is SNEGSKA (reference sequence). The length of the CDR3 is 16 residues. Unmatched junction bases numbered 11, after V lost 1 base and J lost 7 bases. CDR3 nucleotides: TGCAGTGCTAGAGTTACAGGGGGCGAGAGTAGGAATGAGCAGTTCTTC. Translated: CSARVTGGESRNEQFF.

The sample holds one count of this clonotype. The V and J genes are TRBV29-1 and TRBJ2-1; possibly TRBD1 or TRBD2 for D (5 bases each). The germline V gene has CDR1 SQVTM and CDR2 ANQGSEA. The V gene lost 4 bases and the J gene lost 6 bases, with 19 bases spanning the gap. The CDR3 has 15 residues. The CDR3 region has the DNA TGCAGCGTTGTCCCAGCCCGGGGCCCCTGCAATGAGCAGTTCTTC. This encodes CSVVPARGPCNEQFF.

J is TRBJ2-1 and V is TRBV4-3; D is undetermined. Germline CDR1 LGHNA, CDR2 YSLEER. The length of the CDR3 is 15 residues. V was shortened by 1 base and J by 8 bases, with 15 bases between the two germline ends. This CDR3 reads CASSQGAGTGDEQFF. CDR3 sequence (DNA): TGCGCCAGCAGCCAAGGGGCAGGTACTGGCGATGAGCAGTTCTTC.

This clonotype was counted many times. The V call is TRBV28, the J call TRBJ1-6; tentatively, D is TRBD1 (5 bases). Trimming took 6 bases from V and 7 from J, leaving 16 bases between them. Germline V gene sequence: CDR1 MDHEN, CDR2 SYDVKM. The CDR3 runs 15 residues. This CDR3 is CASRDPGGGNSPLHF. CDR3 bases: TGTGCCAGCAGGGACCCGGGGGGAGGGAATTCACCCCTCCACTTT.

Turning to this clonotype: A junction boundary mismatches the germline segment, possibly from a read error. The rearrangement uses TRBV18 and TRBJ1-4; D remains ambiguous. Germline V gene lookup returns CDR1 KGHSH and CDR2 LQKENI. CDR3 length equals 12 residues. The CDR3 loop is CASCAGNERLFF. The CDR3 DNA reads TGTGCCAGTTGCGCAGGCAATGAAAGACTGTTTTTT.

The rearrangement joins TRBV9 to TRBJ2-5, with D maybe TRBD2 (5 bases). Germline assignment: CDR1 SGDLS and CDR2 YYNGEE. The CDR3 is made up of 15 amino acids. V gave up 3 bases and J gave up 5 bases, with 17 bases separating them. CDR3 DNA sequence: TGTGCCAGCAGCGCCCGAACGGGGTACCGGGAGACCCAGTACTTC. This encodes CASSARTGYRETQYF. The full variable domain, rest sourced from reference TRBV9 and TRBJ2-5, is DSGVTQTPKHLITATGQRVTLRCSPRSGDLSVYWYQQSLDQGLQFLIQYYNGEERAKGNILERFSAQQFPDLHSELNLSSLELGDSALYFCASSARTGYRETQYFGPGTRLLVL.

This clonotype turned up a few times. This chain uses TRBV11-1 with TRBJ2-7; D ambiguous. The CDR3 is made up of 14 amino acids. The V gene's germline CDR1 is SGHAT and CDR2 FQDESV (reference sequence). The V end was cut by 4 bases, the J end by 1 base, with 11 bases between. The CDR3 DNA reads TGTGCCAGCAGCTCGGGTACAATGTCCTACGAGCAGTACTTC. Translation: CASSSGTMSYEQYF.

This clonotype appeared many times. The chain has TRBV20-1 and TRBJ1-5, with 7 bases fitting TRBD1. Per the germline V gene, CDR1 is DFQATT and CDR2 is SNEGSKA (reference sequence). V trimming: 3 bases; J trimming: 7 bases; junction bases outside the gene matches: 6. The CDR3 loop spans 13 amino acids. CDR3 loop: CSASEGAGQPQHF. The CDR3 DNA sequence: TGCAGTGCTAGTGAGGGGGCAGGGCAGCCCCAGCATTTT.

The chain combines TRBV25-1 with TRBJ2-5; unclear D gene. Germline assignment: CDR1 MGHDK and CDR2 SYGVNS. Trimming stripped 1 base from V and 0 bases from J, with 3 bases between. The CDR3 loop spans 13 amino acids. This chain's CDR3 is CASSESYQETQYF. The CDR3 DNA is TGTGCCAGCAGTGAATCTTACCAAGAGACCCAGTACTTC.

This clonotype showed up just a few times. Here the CDR3 DNA reads TGTGCCACCAGCAGGGACAGGGGGGCGGATGGCTACACCTTC. This encodes CATSRDRGADGYTF. The gene calls are TRBV15 and TRBJ1-2; 10 bases line up with TRBD1. Germline V gives CDR1 LNHNV, CDR2 YYDKDF (reference sequence). The CDR3 has 14 residues. J was trimmed by 6 bases and V by 3 bases; bases with no gene match: 4.

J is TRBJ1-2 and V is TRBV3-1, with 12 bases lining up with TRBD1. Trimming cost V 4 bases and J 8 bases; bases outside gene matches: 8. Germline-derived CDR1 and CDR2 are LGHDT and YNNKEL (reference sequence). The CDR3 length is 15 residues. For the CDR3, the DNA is TGTGCCAGCAGCCCCGGGACAGGGGGCCTTGGCGGCTACACCTTC. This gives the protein CASSPGTGGLGGYTF.

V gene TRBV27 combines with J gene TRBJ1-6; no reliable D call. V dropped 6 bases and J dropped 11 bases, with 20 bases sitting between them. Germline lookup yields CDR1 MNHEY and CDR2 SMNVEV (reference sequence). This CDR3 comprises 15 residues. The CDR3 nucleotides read TGTGCCAGCAGCCGGATGACTGCGGAGAGTACACCCCTCCACTTT. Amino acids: CASSRMTAESTPLHF.

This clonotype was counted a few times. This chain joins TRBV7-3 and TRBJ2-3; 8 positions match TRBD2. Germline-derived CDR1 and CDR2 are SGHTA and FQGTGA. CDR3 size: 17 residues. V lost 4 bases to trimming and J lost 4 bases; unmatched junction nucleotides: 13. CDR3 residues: CASSSTPGTGGADTQYF. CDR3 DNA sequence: TGTGCCAGCAGCTCCACCCCGGGAACGGGAGGGGCAGATACGCAGTATTTT. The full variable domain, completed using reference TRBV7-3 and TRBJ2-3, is GAGVSQTPSNKVTEKGKYVELRCDPISGHTALYWYRQSLGQGPEFLIYFQGTGAADDSGLPNDRFFAVRPEGSVSTLKIQRTERGDSAVYLCASSSTPGTGGADTQYFGPGTRLTVL.

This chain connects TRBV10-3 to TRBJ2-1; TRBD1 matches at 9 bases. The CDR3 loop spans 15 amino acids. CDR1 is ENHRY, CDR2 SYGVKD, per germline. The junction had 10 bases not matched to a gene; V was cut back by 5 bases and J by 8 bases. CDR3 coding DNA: TGTGCCATCAGTCCCGGGACAGGGTGGGCCCATGAGCAGTTCTTC. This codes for CAISPGTGWAHEQFF.

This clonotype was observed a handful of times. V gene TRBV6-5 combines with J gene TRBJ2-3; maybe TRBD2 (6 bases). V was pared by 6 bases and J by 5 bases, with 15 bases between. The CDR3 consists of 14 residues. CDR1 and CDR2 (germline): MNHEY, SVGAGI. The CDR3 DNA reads TGTGCCAGCAGACCCGGACTAACCATAGATACGCAGTATTTT. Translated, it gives CASRPGLTIDTQYF.

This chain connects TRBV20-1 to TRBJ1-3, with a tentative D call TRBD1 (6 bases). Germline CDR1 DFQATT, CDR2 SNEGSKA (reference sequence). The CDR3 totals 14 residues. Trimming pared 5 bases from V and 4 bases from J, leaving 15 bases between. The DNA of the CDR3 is TGCAGTGCTTTGAGCCCGGACAGCGGAAACACCATATATTTT. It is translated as CSALSPDSGNTIYF.